The clone carrying this TCR beta chain was observed a single time. This CDR3 has 15 residues. V lost 7 bases to trimming and J lost 7 bases, with 22 bases between them. The germline V gene encodes CDR1 MNHEY and CDR2 SVGAGI. Authors' methods: Reference gene primers were amplified, and this amplification served to estimate nucleated cell counts. The assay was immunoSEQ multiplex PCR, and TCRdb's table has in-frame clones only and misses some. V, J and clone size were drawn from that table, and D and trimming were deduced from the DNA. Of under 200,000 clones detected, approximately 79% appear once; the ten largest clones hold approximately 15%. The data derive from a study of blood T cell repertoires in COVID-19. Study as a whole: PBMCs, B-cell-depleted T cells, or T cells were the source of the cDNA or gDNA that made up the material.

The sequencing sample was made of peripheral blood. The chain has TRBV6-5 and TRBJ1-1, with no clear D. The source is a man aged 30-40 years with active or convalescent COVID-19. The CDR3 reads CASTGQPVSRGEAFF. The CDR3 nucleotides read TGTGCCAGCACTGGTCAACCGGTCAGCCGGGGTGAAGCTTTCTTT.